Listed here are 32 T cell receptor beta chains from one sample, sequenced in a study of cytomegalovirus exposure and HLA in healthy donors (dated by TCRdb to about 2017). Library creation used the immunoSEQ multiplex PCR assay. For the multiplex PCR, a mixture combining 60 forward primers for TCR Vbeta segments and 13 reverse primers for TCR Jbeta segments was used. Sourced from immuneACCESS, this table was stored by TCRdb with only in-frame sequences that have V and J called. A share of the clones is absent; for the studies checked, an unresolved V gene accounts for under half, and the remainder has no known explanation. This sample gives 100,000 or so clones in total; roughly 74% of them show up just once. The ten largest clones take up less than 2% of the sample. The sample was PBMCs. These receptors came from a woman between 40 and 50 years old in good health and CMV-seronegative.

As for this clone: Different DNA sequences within this sample yield the same CDR3. The chain uses TRBV7-2 and TRBJ2-3; maybe TRBD2 (5 bases). Germline V gene sequence: CDR1 SGHTA, CDR2 FQGNSA. V gave up 5 bases and J gave up 6 bases, with 15 bases separating them. This CDR3 spans 14 amino acids. The CDR3 DNA follows: TGTGCCAGCAGCCCCGGAGGCTGGACGGATACGCAGTATTTT. This sequence encodes CASSPGGWTDTQYF.

This chain links TRBV5-1 with TRBJ2-7; 8 bases line up with TRBD2. Germline-derived CDR1 and CDR2 are SGHRS and YFSETQ. V was pared by 1 base and J by 7 bases, with 10 bases of the junction left unmatched. CDR3 size: 15 residues. The CDR3 DNA sequence: TGCGCCAGCAGCTTGAGAGCGGGGGCCAGTGGGGAGCAGTACTTC. This codes for CASSLRAGASGEQYF.

This clone turned up a few times. This chain links TRBV7-2 with TRBJ1-2; a possible D gene is TRBD1 (6 bases). This CDR3 is 14 amino acids long. Trimming removed 3 bases from V and 4 bases from J, with 12 bases in between. Germline V gives CDR1 SGHTA, CDR2 FQGNSA. CDR3 region: CASSFLSQGYGYTF. The CDR3 nucleotides are TGTGCCAGCAGCTTTCTTTCACAGGGCTATGGCTACACCTTC.

The V and J genes are TRBV6-5 and TRBJ2-2, with TRBD2 identical over 7 bases. The CDR3 covers 13 residues. With 6 bases clipped from V and 6 bases from J, the junction kept 4 bases outside the gene matches. CDR1 MNHEY and CDR2 SVGAGI come from the germline V gene. The CDR3 sequence: CASSRTSAGELFF. DNA for the CDR3: TGTGCCAGCAGCCGAACTAGCGCCGGGGAGCTGTTTTTT.

The V call is TRBV7-9, the J call TRBJ2-7, with D possibly TRBD1 on 5 matching bases. Between the trimmed V and J ends, which lost 5 bases and 4 bases, there was a span of 15 bases. The CDR3 is 14 amino acids. The V gene's germline CDR1 is SEHNR and CDR2 FQNEAQ (reference sequence). The CDR3 is CASSLDDSEYEQYF. The CDR3 coding sequence is TGTGCCAGCAGCCTAGACGACAGCGAGTACGAGCAGTACTTC.

In DNA, the CDR3 is TGTGCCAGCAGCTTCGGCAGGGAGAACACTGAAGCTTTCTTT. Translated, it gives CASSFGRENTEAFF. This rearrangement joins TRBV7-2 to TRBJ1-1; D is possibly TRBD1 (5 bases). V dropped 3 bases and J dropped 1 base, with 9 bases sitting between them. This CDR3 is 14 amino acids long. CDR1 is SGHTA and CDR2 is FQGNSA in the germline V gene.

V usage is TRBV11-2 and J usage is TRBJ2-2; D unresolved. The CDR3 runs 14 residues. In germline, CDR1 is SGHAT, CDR2 FQNNGV. V was trimmed by 1 base and J by 3 bases, leaving 6 bases between them. The CDR3 region has the DNA TGTGCCAGCAGCTTAGGACACGACACCGGGGAGCTGTTTTTT. This encodes CASSLGHDTGELFF.

The gene calls are TRBV4-2 and TRBJ1-1; D remains unclear. V was pared by 6 bases and J by 5 bases, with 19 bases between. The CDR3 covers 15 residues. Germline V CDR1 and CDR2: LGHNA, YNFKEQ. In DNA form, the CDR3 reads TGTGCCAGCAGGACCATGGAGGGAGTGGGAACTGAAGCTTTCTTT. Protein: CASRTMEGVGTEAFF.

Regarding this clone: This same CDR3 is encoded by further DNA sequences in the sample. V usage is TRBV2 and J usage is TRBJ2-3; TRBD2 matches at 10 bases. J was trimmed by 6 bases and V by 6 bases; bases with no gene match: 9. Germline V gene data show CDR1 as SNHLY and CDR2 as FYNNEI. This CDR3 comprises 15 residues. The CDR3: CASSQLAGGGDTQYF. CDR3 nucleotides: TGTGCCAGCAGCCAGTTAGCGGGGGGAGGGGATACGCAGTATTTT. Full variable domain (remainder filled in from reference TRBV2 and TRBJ2-3): EPEVTQTPSHQVTQMGQEVILRCVPISNHLYFYWYRQILGQKVEFLVSFYNNEISEKSEIFDDQFSVERPDGSNFTLKIRSTKLEDSAMYFCASSQLAGGGDTQYFGPGTRLTVL.

The rearrangement joins TRBV11-3 to TRBJ1-5; D remains unclear. This CDR3 comprises 11 residues. The germline V gene has CDR1 SGHNT and CDR2 YENEEA. Trimming left V 7 bases short and J 6 bases short, with 7 bases between. In DNA form, the CDR3 reads TGTGCCAGCATTGCGGGTCAGCCCCAGCATTTT. As protein: CASIAGQPQHF.

There are a few counts of this clone. The CDR3 sequence: CASTAGDGSKQYF. CDR3 nucleotides: TGTGCCAGCACCGCCGGGGACGGGAGTAAGCAGTACTTC. The chain combines TRBV11-2 with TRBJ2-7, with D perhaps matching TRBD2 (6 bases). Looked up from germline, CDR1 is SGHAT and CDR2 is FQNNGV. Trimming shortened V by 7 bases and J by 8 bases, and 18 bases separated the two germline ends. The CDR3 runs to 13 residues.

This chain uses TRBV9 with TRBJ2-7; tentatively, D is TRBD2 (5 bases). V was clipped by 0 bases and J by 6 bases, with 19 bases between them. This CDR3 spans 16 amino acids. Germline V gene data show CDR1 as SGDLS and CDR2 as YYNGEE. In nucleotides, the CDR3 is TGTGCCAGCAGCGTAGACCCTCACGGGGAAGATGGCGAGCAGTACTTC. Amino acid sequence: CASSVDPHGEDGEQYF.

This rearrangement joins TRBV29-1 to TRBJ2-3; TRBD2 aligns across 16 bases. The CDR3 covers 17 residues. CDR1 and CDR2 (germline): SQVTM, ANQGSEA. V shed 7 bases and J 2 bases; nucleotides not matched to a gene: 9. CDR3 in DNA: TGCAGCGGGTCAACTGGGACTAGCGGGGGGGTCACAGATACGCAGTATTTT. It specifies CSGSTGTSGGVTDTQYF.

The chain uses TRBV7-2 and TRBJ2-2; D not resolved. The length of the CDR3 is 11 residues. Between the trimmed V and J ends, which lost 5 bases and 8 bases, there was a span of 6 bases. CDR1 is SGHTA, CDR2 FQGNSA, per germline. The CDR3, as DNA: TGTGCCAGCAGCCATTCAGGGGAGCTGTTTTTT. Protein sequence: CASSHSGELFF.

The chain has TRBV4-3 and TRBJ1-6, with D uncertain. Germline values: CDR1 LGHNA, CDR2 YSLEER. The CDR3 consists of 15 residues. V was trimmed by 3 bases and J by 10 bases, leaving 16 bases between them. This chain's CDR3 is CASSQHRDRNSPLHF. Written as DNA, the CDR3 is TGCGCCAGCAGCCAGCACCGGGATAGGAACTCACCCCTCCACTTT.

Only a few counts were recorded for this clone. V is TRBV2 and J is TRBJ2-3; TRBD2 matches 12 bases. CDR3 length equals 13 residues. The V segment lost 5 bases and the J segment 6 bases; nucleotides outside the gene matches: 0. Germline-derived CDR1 and CDR2 are SNHLY and FYNNEI. The CDR3 is CASSLAGGDTQYF. DNA of the CDR3: TGTGCCAGCAGTCTAGCGGGGGGGGATACGCAGTATTTT.

This clone was observed a handful of times. The chain combines TRBV18 with TRBJ2-1; D not certain. V was pared by 0 bases and J by 4 bases, with 13 bases between. The germline gives CDR1 KGHSH, CDR2 LQKENI. This CDR3 contains 16 residues. The CDR3 nucleotides are TGTGCCAGCTCACCACCTGGTCGCACTTTATACAATGAGCAGTTCTTC. This gives the protein CASSPPGRTLYNEQFF.

V gene TRBV6-6 combines with J gene TRBJ1-5, with D tentatively TRBD1 (5 bases). The germline V and J ends were trimmed by 3 bases and 0 bases, with 12 bases remaining between them. This CDR3 has 16 amino acids. Germline assignment: CDR1 MNHNY and CDR2 SVGAGI (reference sequence). In DNA, the CDR3 is TGTGCCAGCAGTTATTATGACAGCTATAGCAATCAGCCCCAGCATTTT. This codes for CASSYYDSYSNQPQHF.

This clone was seen only once. The V call is TRBV5-1, the J call TRBJ2-5; 12 nucleotides agree with TRBD1. Germline V lookup: CDR1 SGHRS, CDR2 YFSETQ. Trimming took 3 bases from V and 4 from J; bases not matched to a gene: 4. CDR3 length: 15 amino acids. CDR3 sequence: CASSWGTGGVETQYF. DNA of the CDR3: TGCGCCAGCAGCTGGGGGACAGGGGGCGTAGAGACCCAGTACTTC.

This rearrangement joins TRBV29-1 to TRBJ2-2; D is undetermined. In germline, CDR1 is SQVTM, CDR2 ANQGSEA. V lost 7 bases and J lost 6, with 9 bases in between. CDR3 length: 11 residues. CDR3 sequence (DNA): TGCAGCGCTCGTGAGTCCGGGGAGCTGTTTTTT. This sequence encodes CSARESGELFF.

This chain links TRBV19 with TRBJ2-1; 8 positions match TRBD2. The CDR3 spans 15 residues. Unmatched junction bases numbered 7, after V lost 3 bases and J lost 6 bases. CDR1 LNHDA and CDR2 SQIVND come from the germline V gene (reference sequence). The CDR3 loop is CASSMSGGGPNEQFF. CDR3 nucleotide sequence: TGTGCCAGTAGTATGTCGGGGGGGGGCCCCAATGAGCAGTTCTTC.

The chain uses TRBV11-3 and TRBJ1-3; D possibly corresponds to TRBD1 (5 bases). The CDR3 totals 15 residues. V shed 5 bases and J shed 0 bases, with 11 bases lying between them. Germline CDR1 and CDR2: SGHNT and YENEEA. The CDR3 sequence: CASSQGLASGNTIYF. The CDR3 DNA sequence: TGTGCCAGCAGCCAGGGACTGGCCTCTGGAAACACCATATATTTT.

The chain links TRBV6-5 to TRBJ1-4, with 10 positions matching TRBD1. With V trimmed by 2 bases and J by 8 bases, 5 bases remained unmatched. The CDR3 sequence is 15 residues long. In germline, CDR1 is MNHEY, CDR2 SVGAGI. CDR3 sequence reads: CASSYRTGGKEKLFF. The CDR3 region has the DNA TGTGCCAGCAGTTACCGGACAGGGGGAAAGGAAAAACTGTTTTTT.

The chain uses TRBV7-9 and TRBJ1-2; 7 bases fit TRBD1. Germline V gene data show CDR1 as SEHNR and CDR2 as FQNEAQ (reference sequence). J gave up 4 bases and V 5 bases, and 10 bases lay outside the gene matches. The CDR3 covers 15 residues. The CDR3 DNA sequence: TGTGCCAGCAGCGCACCGGGACAGCGTGGCTATGGCTACACCTTC. It codes for CASSAPGQRGYGYTF.

This rearrangement joins TRBV19 to TRBJ2-1; TRBD1 agrees at 9 bases. The CDR3 contains 17 residues. Germline trimming cut 3 bases from V and 4 bases from J; bases unmatched to any gene: 10. Germline CDR1 is LNHDA and CDR2 is SQIVND (reference sequence). The CDR3 DNA reads as TGTGCCAGTAGTATCCGAAGGGGACAGGGCCTTTACAATGAGCAGTTCTTC. Protein product: CASSIRRGQGLYNEQFF.

The V gene is TRBV27, the J gene TRBJ2-7; tentative D call: TRBD2 (6 bases). The CDR3 has 15 residues. V was pared by 2 bases and J by 5 bases, with 16 bases between. Germline assignment: CDR1 MNHEY and CDR2 SMNVEV (reference sequence). CDR3 bases: TGTGCCAGCAGTTTAGGGGCGGGATCGGGCCACGAGCAGTACTTC. Translated: CASSLGAGSGHEQYF.

This rearrangement joins TRBV15 to TRBJ2-1, with D possibly being TRBD1 (5 bases). Trimming shortened V by 2 bases and J by 7 bases, and 9 bases separated the two germline ends. This CDR3 contains 13 residues. In germline, CDR1 is LNHNV, CDR2 YYDKDF (reference sequence). The CDR3 sequence: CATSRLGENEQFF. CDR3 sequence (DNA): TGTGCCACCAGCAGACTAGGGGAAAATGAGCAGTTCTTC.

The chain joins TRBV11-3 to TRBJ2-1; tentative D call: TRBD2 (6 bases). This CDR3 region has 14 residues. The germline gives CDR1 SGHNT, CDR2 YENEEA. V lost 1 base to trimming and J lost 5 bases, with 9 bases between them. CDR3 coding DNA: TGTGCCAGCAGCTTAGGTGGGACTCACAATGAGCAGTTCTTC. As protein: CASSLGGTHNEQFF.

CDR3 nucleotides: TGTGCCAGCAGCCAAGAAGGTCTAGCGGGGGGGCCTGAGCAGTTCTTC. Protein sequence: CASSQEGLAGGPEQFF. The genes are TRBV4-2 and TRBJ2-1; TRBD2 aligns across 12 bases. CDR1 and CDR2 from the germline V gene are LGHNA and YNFKEQ. V lost 0 bases to trimming and J lost 9 bases; unmatched junction nucleotides: 6. The CDR3 consists of 16 residues.

The chain couples TRBV27 to TRBJ2-3, with 12 bases fitting TRBD2. Germline V gene sequence: CDR1 MNHEY, CDR2 SMNVEV (reference sequence). The CDR3 has 20 amino acids. V lost 4 bases and J lost 0; bases outside the gene matches: 14. The CDR3 loop is CASSSATSGGRFPSTDTQYF. The CDR3 DNA reads TGTGCCAGCAGTTCCGCGACTAGCGGGGGCCGATTCCCTAGCACAGATACGCAGTATTTT.

The V call is TRBV6-1, the J call TRBJ1-3; the D is unclear. The CDR3 sequence is 16 residues long. V was clipped by 2 bases and J by 0 bases, with 11 bases between them. Per germline, CDR1 MNHNS and CDR2 SASEGT. Written as DNA, the CDR3 is TGTGCCAGCAGTGAACCGGACGGACTCTCTGGAAACACCATATATTTT. It translates to CASSEPDGLSGNTIYF.

This clone has only one observation. This chain connects TRBV6-1 to TRBJ2-3, with no clear D. V lost 8 bases, J lost 1 base, and 4 bases lay in between. There are 11 residues in the CDR3. Germline lookup yields CDR1 MNHNS and CDR2 SASEGT. CDR3 in amino acids: CASEGTDTQYF. CDR3 coding DNA: TGTGCCAGCGAGGGCACAGATACGCAGTATTTT.